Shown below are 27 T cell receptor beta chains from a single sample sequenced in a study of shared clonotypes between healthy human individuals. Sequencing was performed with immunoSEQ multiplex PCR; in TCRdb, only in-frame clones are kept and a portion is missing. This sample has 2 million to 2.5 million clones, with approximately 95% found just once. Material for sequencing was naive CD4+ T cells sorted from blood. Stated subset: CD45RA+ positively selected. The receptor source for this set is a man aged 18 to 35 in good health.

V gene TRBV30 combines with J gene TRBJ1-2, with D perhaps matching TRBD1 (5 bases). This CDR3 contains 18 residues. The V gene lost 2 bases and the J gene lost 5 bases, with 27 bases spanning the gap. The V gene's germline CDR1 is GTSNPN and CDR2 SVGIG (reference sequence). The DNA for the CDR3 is TGTGCCTGGAGTCAAATCCCCGCAGGGAGGATGAGTAGTTATGGCTACACCTTC. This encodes CAWSQIPAGRMSSYGYTF.

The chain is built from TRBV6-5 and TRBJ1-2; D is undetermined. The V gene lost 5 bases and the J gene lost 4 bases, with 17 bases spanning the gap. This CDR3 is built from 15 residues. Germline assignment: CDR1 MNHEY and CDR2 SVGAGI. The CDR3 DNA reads TGTGCCAGCAGTCCCTCCGTAGTGGGCTTCTATGGCTACACCTTC. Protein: CASSPSVVGFYGYTF.

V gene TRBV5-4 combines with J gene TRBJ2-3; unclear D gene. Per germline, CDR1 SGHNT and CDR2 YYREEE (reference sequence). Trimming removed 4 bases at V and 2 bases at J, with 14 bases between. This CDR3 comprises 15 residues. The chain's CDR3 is CASSTVGRNTDTQYF. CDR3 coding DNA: TGTGCCAGCAGCACCGTAGGCCGAAACACAGATACGCAGTATTTT.

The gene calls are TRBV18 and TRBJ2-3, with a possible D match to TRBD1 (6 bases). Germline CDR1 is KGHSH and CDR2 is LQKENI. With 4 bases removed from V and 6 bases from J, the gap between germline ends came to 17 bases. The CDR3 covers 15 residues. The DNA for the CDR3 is TGTGCCAGCTCACGCCATGCCCAGGGGATGGATACGCAGTATTTT. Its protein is CASSRHAQGMDTQYF. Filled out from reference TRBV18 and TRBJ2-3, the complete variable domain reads NAGVMQNPRHLVRRRGQEARLRCSPMKGHSHVYWYRQLPEEGLKFMVYLQKENIIDESGMPKERFSAEFPKEGPSILRIQQVVRGDSAAYFCASSRHAQGMDTQYFGPGTRLTVL.

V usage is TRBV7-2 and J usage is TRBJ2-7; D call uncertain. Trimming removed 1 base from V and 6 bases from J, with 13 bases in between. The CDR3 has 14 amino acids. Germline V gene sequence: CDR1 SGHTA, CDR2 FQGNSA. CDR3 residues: CASSLVGILSEQYF. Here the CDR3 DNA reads TGTGCCAGCAGCTTAGTGGGGATCCTCTCCGAGCAGTACTTC.

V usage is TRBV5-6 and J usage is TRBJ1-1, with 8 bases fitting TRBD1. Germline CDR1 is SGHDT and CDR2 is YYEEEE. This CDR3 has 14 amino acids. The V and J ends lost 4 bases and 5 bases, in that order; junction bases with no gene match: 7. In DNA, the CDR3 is TGTGCCAGCAGCCGGCAGGGGGCCAGGACTGAAGCTTTCTTT. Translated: CASSRQGARTEAFF.

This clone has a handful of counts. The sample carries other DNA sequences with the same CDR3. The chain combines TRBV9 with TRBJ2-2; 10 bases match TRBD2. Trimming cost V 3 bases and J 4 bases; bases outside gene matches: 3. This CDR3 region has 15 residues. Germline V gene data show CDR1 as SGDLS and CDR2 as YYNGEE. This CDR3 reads CASSEREGGTGELFF. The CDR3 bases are TGTGCCAGCAGCGAGCGGGAGGGCGGCACCGGGGAGCTGTTTTTT.

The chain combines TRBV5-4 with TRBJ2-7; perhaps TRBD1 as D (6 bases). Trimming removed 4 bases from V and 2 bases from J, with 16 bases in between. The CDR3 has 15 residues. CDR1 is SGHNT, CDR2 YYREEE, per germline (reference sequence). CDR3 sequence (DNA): TGTGCCAGCAGCCGTGGACAGTCAACCCCCTACGAGCAGTACTTC. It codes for CASSRGQSTPYEQYF.

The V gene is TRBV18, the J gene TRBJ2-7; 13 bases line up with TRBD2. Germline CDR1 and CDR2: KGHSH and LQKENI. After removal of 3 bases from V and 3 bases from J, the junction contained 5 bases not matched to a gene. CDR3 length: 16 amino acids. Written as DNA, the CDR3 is TGTGCCAGCTCACCTGGGGGACTAGCGGGGTACTACGAGCAGTACTTC. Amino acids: CASSPGGLAGYYEQYF. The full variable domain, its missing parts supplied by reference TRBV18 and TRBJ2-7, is NAGVMQNPRHLVRRRGQEARLRCSPMKGHSHVYWYRQLPEEGLKFMVYLQKENIIDESGMPKERFSAEFPKEGPSILRIQQVVRGDSAAYFCASSPGGLAGYYEQYFGPGTRLTVT.

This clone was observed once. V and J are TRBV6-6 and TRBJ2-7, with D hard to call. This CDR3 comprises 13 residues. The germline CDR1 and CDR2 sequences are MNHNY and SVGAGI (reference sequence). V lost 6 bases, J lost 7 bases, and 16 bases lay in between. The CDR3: CASRSSFLGEQYF. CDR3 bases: TGTGCCAGCAGGAGCAGTTTTCTAGGTGAGCAGTACTTC.

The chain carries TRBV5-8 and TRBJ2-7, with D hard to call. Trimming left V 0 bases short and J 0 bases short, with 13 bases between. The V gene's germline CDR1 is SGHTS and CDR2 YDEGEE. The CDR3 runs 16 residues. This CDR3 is CASSLASVPASYEQYF. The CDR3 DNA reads TGTGCCAGCAGCTTGGCCTCCGTTCCGGCCTCCTACGAGCAGTACTTC.

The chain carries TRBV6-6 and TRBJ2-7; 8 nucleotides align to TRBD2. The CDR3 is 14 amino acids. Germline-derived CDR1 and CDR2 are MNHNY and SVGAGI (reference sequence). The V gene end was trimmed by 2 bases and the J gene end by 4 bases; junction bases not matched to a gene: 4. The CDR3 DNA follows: TGTGCCAGCAGTTACGGGACTAGGGTGTACGAGCAGTACTTC. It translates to CASSYGTRVYEQYF.

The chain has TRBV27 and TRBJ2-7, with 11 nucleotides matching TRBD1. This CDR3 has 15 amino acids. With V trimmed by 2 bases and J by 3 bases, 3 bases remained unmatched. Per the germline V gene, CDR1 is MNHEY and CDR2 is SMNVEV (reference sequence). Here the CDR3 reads CASSLGTGGFYEQYF. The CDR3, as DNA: TGTGCCAGCAGTTTAGGGACAGGGGGTTTCTACGAGCAGTACTTC.

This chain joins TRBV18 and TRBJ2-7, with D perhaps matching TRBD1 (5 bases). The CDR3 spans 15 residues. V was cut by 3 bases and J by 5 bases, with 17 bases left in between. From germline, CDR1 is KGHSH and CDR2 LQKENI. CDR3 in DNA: TGTGCCAGCTCACCTGGATTTGCAGGGAACAACGAGCAGTACTTC. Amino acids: CASSPGFAGNNEQYF.

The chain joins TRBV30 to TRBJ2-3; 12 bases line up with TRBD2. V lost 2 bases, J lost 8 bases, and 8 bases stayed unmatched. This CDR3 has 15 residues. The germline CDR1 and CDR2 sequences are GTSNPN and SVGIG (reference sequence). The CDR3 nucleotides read TGTGCCTGGAGTACAGGTACTAGCGGGAGGAGTACGCAGTATTTT. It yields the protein CAWSTGTSGRSTQYF. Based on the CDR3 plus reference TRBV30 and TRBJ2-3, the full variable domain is SQTIHQWPATLVQPVGSPLSLECTVEGTSNPNLYWYRQAAGRGLQLLFYSVGIGQISSEVPQNLSASRPQDRQFILSSKKLLLSDSGFYLCAWSTGTSGRSTQYFGPGTRLTVL.

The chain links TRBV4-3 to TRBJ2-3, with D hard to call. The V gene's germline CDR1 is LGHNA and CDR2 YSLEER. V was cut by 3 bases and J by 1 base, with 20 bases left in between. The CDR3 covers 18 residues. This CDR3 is CASSQDRFADSGTDTQYF. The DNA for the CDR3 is TGCGCCAGCAGCCAGGATAGGTTTGCCGATAGTGGCACAGATACGCAGTATTTT.

CDR3 coding DNA: TGTGCCAGCAGCCTTCGACAGGGGCTGATATCCTACGAGCAGTACTTC. It specifies CASSLRQGLISYEQYF. J is TRBJ2-7 and V is TRBV7-9; 8 positions agree with TRBD1. Per germline, CDR1 SEHNR and CDR2 FQNEAQ (reference sequence). Unmatched junction bases numbered 10, after V lost 5 bases and J lost 1 base. This CDR3 contains 16 residues.

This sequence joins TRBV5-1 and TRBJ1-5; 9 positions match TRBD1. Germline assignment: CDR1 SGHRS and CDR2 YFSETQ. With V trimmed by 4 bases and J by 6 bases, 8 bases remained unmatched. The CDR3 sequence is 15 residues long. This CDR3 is CASSPTGGGGQPQHF. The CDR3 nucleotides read TGCGCCAGCAGCCCCACAGGGGGCGGAGGTCAGCCCCAGCATTTT.

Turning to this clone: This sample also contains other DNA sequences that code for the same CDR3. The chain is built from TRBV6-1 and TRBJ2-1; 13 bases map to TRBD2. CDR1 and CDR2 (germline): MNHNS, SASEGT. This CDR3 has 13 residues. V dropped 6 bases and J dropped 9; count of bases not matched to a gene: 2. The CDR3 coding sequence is TGTGCCAGCAGACTAGCGGGGGGGGGTGAGCAGTTCTTC. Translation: CASRLAGGGEQFF.

CDR3 nucleotide sequence: TGTGCCAGCAGCTTAGTTGCAGGGCGGGGCTACACCTTC. Its translation: CASSLVAGRGYTF. The J gene is TRBJ1-2, the V gene TRBV7-2; D is possibly TRBD1 (5 bases). This CDR3 contains 13 residues. Trimming cost V 1 base and J 8 bases, with 11 bases left between them. CDR1 and CDR2 (germline): SGHTA, FQGNSA.

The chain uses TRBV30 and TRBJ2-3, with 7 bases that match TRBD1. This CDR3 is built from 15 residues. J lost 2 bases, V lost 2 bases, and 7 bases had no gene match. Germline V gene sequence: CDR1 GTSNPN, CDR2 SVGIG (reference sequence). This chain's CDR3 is CAWSKGTAYTDTQYF. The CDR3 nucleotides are TGTGCCTGGAGTAAAGGGACAGCTTACACAGATACGCAGTATTTT.

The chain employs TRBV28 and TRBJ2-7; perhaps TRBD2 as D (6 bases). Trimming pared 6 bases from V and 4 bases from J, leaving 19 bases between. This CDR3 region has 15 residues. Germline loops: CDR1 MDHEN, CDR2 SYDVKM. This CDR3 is CASREGPGNAYEQYF. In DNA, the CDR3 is TGTGCCAGCAGGGAGGGTCCGGGGAACGCATACGAGCAGTACTTC. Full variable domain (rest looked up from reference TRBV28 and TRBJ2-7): DVKVTQSSRYLVKRTGEKVFLECVQDMDHENMFWYRQDPGLGLRLIYFSYDVKMKEKGDIPEGYSVSREKKERFSLILESASTNQTSMYLCASREGPGNAYEQYFGPGTRLTVT.

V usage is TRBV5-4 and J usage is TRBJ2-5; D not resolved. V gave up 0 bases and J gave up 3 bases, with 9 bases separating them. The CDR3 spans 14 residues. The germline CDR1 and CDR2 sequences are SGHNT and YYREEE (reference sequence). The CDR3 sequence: CASSLAAREETQYF. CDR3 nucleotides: TGTGCCAGCAGCTTGGCGGCACGAGAAGAGACCCAGTACTTC. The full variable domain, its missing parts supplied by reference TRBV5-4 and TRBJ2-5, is ETGVTQSPTHLIKTRGQQVTLRCSSQSGHNTVSWYQQALGQGPQFIFQYYREEENGRGNFPPRFSGLQFPNYSSELNVNALELDDSALYLCASSLAAREETQYFGPGTRLLVL.

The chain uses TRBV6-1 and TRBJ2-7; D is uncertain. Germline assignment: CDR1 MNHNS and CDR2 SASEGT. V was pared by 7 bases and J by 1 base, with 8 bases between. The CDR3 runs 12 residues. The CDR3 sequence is CASTDVSYEQYF. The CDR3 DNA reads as TGTGCCAGCACGGATGTTTCCTACGAGCAGTACTTC.

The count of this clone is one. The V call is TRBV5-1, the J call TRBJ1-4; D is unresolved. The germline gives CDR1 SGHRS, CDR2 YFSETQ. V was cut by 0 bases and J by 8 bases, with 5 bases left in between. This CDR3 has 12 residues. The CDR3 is CASSLVGEKLFF. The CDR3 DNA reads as TGCGCCAGCAGCTTGGTTGGAGAAAAACTGTTTTTT.

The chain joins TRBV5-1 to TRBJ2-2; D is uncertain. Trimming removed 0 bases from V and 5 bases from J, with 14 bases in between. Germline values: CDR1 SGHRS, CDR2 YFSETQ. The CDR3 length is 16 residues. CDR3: CASSLAPGALTGELFF. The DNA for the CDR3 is TGCGCCAGCAGCTTGGCCCCTGGTGCCCTTACCGGGGAGCTGTTTTTT.

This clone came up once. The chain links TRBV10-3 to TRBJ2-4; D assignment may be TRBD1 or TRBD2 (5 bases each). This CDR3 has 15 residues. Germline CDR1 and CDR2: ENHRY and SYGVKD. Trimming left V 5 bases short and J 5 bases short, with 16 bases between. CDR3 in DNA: TGTGCCATCAGTCATATACCGGGACGGGAAAACATTCAGTACTTC. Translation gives CAISHIPGRENIQYF.